This T cell receptor beta chain came from a study of T-cell memory formation after mild COVID-19 (dated by TCRdb to the early 2020s). With regard to the full study: TCR sequence clusters from the two donors were found to be largely donor specific. T-cell clones expanding and contracting after mild COVID-19 in a couple of donors were tracked by longitudinal TCRalpha and TCRbeta repertoire sequencing. The cohort was made up of two young adult volunteers, one female and one male, who were previously healthy. Study-level results and caveats: The second-wave clones that peaked on day 37 were not confirmed to be SARS-CoV-2 specific. Contracting CD4+ clones were found mainly in CM and EM memory subsets, while CD8+ clones were enriched in EMRA. Balanced CD4/CD8 phenotypes were observed for clones contracting from day 15 to 85, whereas a bias towards CD4+ was observed for a second wave of clones expanding from day 15 to 37. Some responding clones were found in pre-infection memory, which suggests that pre-existing cross-reactive memory T cells took part in the SARS-CoV-2 response. Only two mild cases were covered in the study, and larger cohorts including severe cases with pre-infection samples were considered necessary.

TCRdb lists the instrument as Illumina NovaSeq 6000. cDNA libraries for TCRalpha and TCRbeta were prepared by 5'RACE using constant-segment primers, with sample barcodes and unique molecular identifiers added. RNA was extracted from every sample with Trizol reagent. Libraries were amplified in two PCR steps, with a second sample barcode and Illumina TruSeq adapters added in the second step. Libraries were sequenced on an Illumina NovaSeq with 2 x 150 bp paired-end reads. In the paper's pipeline: With migec v1.2.7, reads were demultiplexed and then collapsed into UMI-guided consensus sequences. Using mixcr v2.1.11, the UMI consensuses were aligned to TRA and TRB V and J templates and assembled into clonotypes. A clonotype was counted as expanded or contracted only if both edgeR and NoisET called the change significant, with noise models trained on biological replicates. For edgeR calls, the cutoffs were a false discovery rate-adjusted p below 0.01 and a log2 fold-change threshold of 1. PCA with hierarchical clustering of max-normalized trajectories of the 1000 most abundant clonotypes was used as exploratory dynamics analysis. Separately sequenced CD4+ and CD8+ repertoires were used to assign the CD4 or CD8 phenotype of responding clones. The public sequencing data were trimmed at Q25 with fastp and processed into clonotypes with MiXCR by TCRdb, which kept only in-frame beta chains. All rows with the same CDR3 protein become a single entry with the most common DNA and genes. In this record, the V and J calls reflect TCRdb's handling and not the investigators' own analysis. The sample table contains 150,000 to 200,000 distinct CDR3 sequences; only one count was recorded for about 20% of them. Under 30% of the sample is taken by the ten largest.

Concerning this clonotype: No antigen is known for it. No base quality information exists; no much larger clone differs at one position.

Trimming removed 4 bases from V and 9 bases from J, leaving 24 bases between the germline ends. Inclusive of the bounding cysteine and phenylalanine, the CDR3 is 16 residues long. Of all the DNA, just the CDR3 is kept, 48 bases in frame from base 1. The germline V gene (reference sequence) sets CDR1 to SEHNR and CDR2 to FQNEAQ. Ficoll-Paque density gradient centrifugation was used to isolate PBMCs. This chain is built from TRBV7-9 and TRBJ1-2, with the D gene call left open. The specimen was PBMCs or a T cell subset sorted from them (not recorded which). The receptor was isolated from an adult woman who had mild COVID-19 (a few samples of this study predate the infection). The sample titles of this study are shuffled in the database, so cell type and time point are left out; the donor was told from shared clones. The DNA sequence is TGTGCCAGCAGCTCTTCTGGGGAGGGCAGAGAACGTTGCTACACCTTC. It translates as CASSSSGEGRERCYTF.